The 21 T cell receptor beta chains below come from one sample, sequenced in a study of T cells in Graves' hyperthyroidism and ophthalmopathy. What was amplified from RNA transcripts were TCR beta CDR3 regions. In the first-round RT-PCR of the TCR CDR3, the HTBI primer set was used. Each CDR3 protein gets one entry after TCRdb re-called the multiplex PCR reads with MiXCR. The data contain about 700,000 distinct CDR3 sequences, 11% to 15% of them singletons. The material sequenced was blood. The receptors derive from a woman aged 18 to 35 with Graves' hyperthyroidism.

This clonotype was found many times. This sequence joins TRBV7-9 and TRBJ2-3; 7 bases fit TRBD1. After removal of 7 bases from V and 6 bases from J, the junction contained 13 bases not matched to a gene. Germline V gene data show CDR1 as SEHNR and CDR2 as FQNEAQ (reference sequence). There are 15 residues in the CDR3. CDR3 in DNA: TGTGCCAGCATAGCCTCCGGGACAGCTCCGGATACGCAGTATTTT. Translated: CASIASGTAPDTQYF. The entire variable domain, with the rest obtained from reference TRBV7-9 and TRBJ2-3, is as follows: DTGVSQNPRHKITKRGQNVTFRCDPISEHNRLYWYRQTLGQGPEFLTYFQNEAQLEKSRLLSDRFSAERPKGSFSTLEIQRTEQGDSAMYLCASIASGTAPDTQYFGPGTRLTVL.

This clonotype occurred a few times. In DNA, the CDR3 is TGTGCCAGCAGTCCCATGGGGCGGGGGGTTCGGAGTAACACTGAAGCTTTCTTT. Its protein is CASSPMGRGVRSNTEAFF. The chain uses TRBV28 and TRBJ1-1, with D perhaps matching TRBD1 (5 bases). Trimming removed 5 bases from V and 2 bases from J, with 24 bases in between. The V gene's germline CDR1 is MDHEN and CDR2 SYDVKM. CDR3 length: 18 amino acids.

This clonotype was observed at least ten times. The chain couples TRBV7-2 to TRBJ1-5, with D tentatively TRBD1 (5 bases). CDR3 size: 14 residues. Germline V gives CDR1 SGHTA, CDR2 FQGNSA. The germline V and J ends were trimmed by 5 bases and 3 bases, with 11 bases remaining between them. DNA for the CDR3: TGTGCCAGCAGCCAGGGCTCCTCCAATCAGCCCCAGCATTTT. Its protein product is CASSQGSSNQPQHF.

This clonotype was counted many times. V is TRBV7-3 and J is TRBJ1-1; tentative D call: TRBD1 (6 bases). The V end lost 1 base, the J end lost 1 base, and 10 bases lay between the germline ends. CDR1 and CDR2 from the germline V gene are SGHTA and FQGTGA. The CDR3 runs 15 residues. DNA for the CDR3: TGTGCCAGCAGCTTAAATGAGGGGGAGAACACTGAAGCTTTCTTT. Protein product: CASSLNEGENTEAFF.

This clonotype was found many times. The chain couples TRBV6-1 to TRBJ1-1; D unclear. CDR1 is MNHNS, CDR2 SASEGT, per germline. V gave up 6 bases and J gave up 5 bases, with 10 bases separating them. The length of the CDR3 is 12 residues. The CDR3 region is CASRGFQTEAFF. The CDR3 DNA follows: TGTGCCAGCAGAGGATTCCAAACTGAAGCTTTCTTT.

This clonotype was counted ten times or more. The rearrangement uses TRBV27 and TRBJ2-5, with TRBD1 identical over 8 bases. Germline V gives CDR1 MNHEY, CDR2 SMNVEV (reference sequence). The CDR3 extends over 16 amino acids. The V and J ends lost 6 bases and 0 bases, in that order; junction bases with no gene match: 9. CDR3 in DNA: TGTGCCAGCAGCAACTCAGGGGGCTGGTACCAAGAGACCCAGTACTTC. This codes for CASSNSGGWYQETQYF.

In this sample, this clonotype turned up many times. The chain uses TRBV18 and TRBJ1-4, with D perhaps matching TRBD1 (6 bases). The CDR3 has 15 residues. Germline CDR1 is KGHSH and CDR2 is LQKENI. V gave up 3 bases and J gave up 4 bases, with 12 bases separating them. The CDR3 bases are TGTGCCAGCTCACCCCAGACAGGACATAATGAAAAACTGTTTTTT. Its protein product is CASSPQTGHNEKLFF. The whole variable domain, filled in from reference TRBV18 and TRBJ1-4, reads NAGVMQNPRHLVRRRGQEARLRCSPMKGHSHVYWYRQLPEEGLKFMVYLQKENIIDESGMPKERFSAEFPKEGPSILRIQQVVRGDSAAYFCASSPQTGHNEKLFFGSGTQLSVL.

This clonotype appeared once. J is TRBJ2-5 and V is TRBV6-6, with 7 bases that match TRBD1. The V and J ends lost 2 bases and 2 bases, in that order; junction bases with no gene match: 2. Germline loops: CDR1 MNHNY, CDR2 SVGAGI (reference sequence). This CDR3 contains 14 residues. In DNA, the CDR3 is TGTGCCAGCAGTTACGGGACAGCTCAAGAGACCCAGTACTTC. Translating gives CASSYGTAQETQYF.

This clonotype was counted many times. This sequence joins TRBV5-4 and TRBJ1-1; D is uncertain. Looked up from germline, CDR1 is SGHNT and CDR2 is YYREEE (reference sequence). Trimming stripped 1 base from V and 1 base from J, with 8 bases between. The CDR3 loop spans 14 amino acids. CDR3 bases: TGTGCCAGCAGCTTGACGTACCCGAACACTGAAGCTTTCTTT. Translated, it gives CASSLTYPNTEAFF.

A remark on this clonotype: The missing conserved phenylalanine or tryptophan at the end of this CDR3 makes a read error likely. V and J are TRBV5-1 and TRBJ2-5; 7 bases fit TRBD1. The CDR3 runs 17 residues. The junction had 15 bases not matched to a gene; V was cut back by 4 bases and J by 3 bases. CDR1 SGHRS and CDR2 YFSETQ come from the germline V gene. CDR3 bases: TGCGCCAGCAGCCCCCAATTATCCGGGACAGTGAAAGAGACCCAGTACCTC. Protein: CASSPQLSGTVKETQYL.

This clonotype was recorded a few times. The V gene is TRBV20-1, the J gene TRBJ2-1; D is perhaps TRBD1 or TRBD2 (5 bases each). The CDR3 is made up of 11 amino acids. Germline V gene lookup returns CDR1 DFQATT and CDR2 SNEGSKA (reference sequence). In DNA, the CDR3 is TGCAGGGGGGATCTTAACCTTGAGCAGTTCTTC. It yields the protein CRGDLNLEQFF.

This clonotype turned up a few times. The chain uses TRBV7-9 and TRBJ1-1; tentatively, D is TRBD1 (5 bases). Trimming removed 10 bases at V and 1 base at J, with 10 bases between. CDR1 and CDR2 (germline): SEHNR, FQNEAQ (reference sequence). This CDR3 spans 12 amino acids. This CDR3 reads CATHGGNTEAFF. CDR3 DNA sequence: TGTGCCACCCACGGGGGGAACACTGAAGCTTTCTTT.

In its sample, this clonotype was seen a few times. V gene TRBV14 combines with J gene TRBJ2-2; D unclear. Germline values: CDR1 SGHDN, CDR2 FVKESK. The CDR3 runs to 13 residues. Trimming removed 3 bases from V and 6 bases from J, with 8 bases in between. The CDR3 region is CASSHIQAGELFF. The CDR3 nucleotides are TGTGCCAGCAGCCATATCCAGGCCGGGGAGCTGTTTTTT. Complete variable domain (other parts from reference TRBV14 and TRBJ2-2): EAGVTQFPSHSVIEKGQTVTLRCDPISGHDNLYWYRRVMGKEIKFLLHFVKESKQDESGMPNNRFLAERTGGTYSTLKVQPAELEDSGVYFCASSHIQAGELFFGEGSRLTVL.

This clonotype was seen many times. This chain links TRBV20-1 with TRBJ1-2; no reliable D call. CDR3 length: 11 amino acids. CDR1 and CDR2 from the germline V gene are DFQATT and SNEGSKA (reference sequence). With 0 bases removed from V and 8 bases from J, the gap between germline ends came to 7 bases. This chain's CDR3 is CSARDLGGYTF. CDR3 sequence (DNA): TGCAGTGCTAGAGATCTTGGGGGCTACACCTTC.

This clonotype occurred many times. This chain connects TRBV5-1 to TRBJ2-1; possible D gene TRBD1, 5 bases. V was clipped by 4 bases and J by 4 bases, with 18 bases between them. CDR1 and CDR2 from the germline V gene are SGHRS and YFSETQ. The CDR3 has 16 amino acids. The CDR3 nucleotides are TGCGCCAGCAGCCCGATCCAAGGGGCTGCTTACAATGAGCAGTTCTTC. This codes for CASSPIQGAAYNEQFF.

This clonotype was found many times. V usage is TRBV27 and J usage is TRBJ2-1; no clear D gene. The CDR3 runs to 12 residues. Trimming pared 6 bases from V and 7 bases from J, leaving 10 bases between. Looked up from germline, CDR1 is MNHEY and CDR2 is SMNVEV (reference sequence). In DNA form, the CDR3 reads TGTGCCAGCAGGGATTGGAGAAATGAGCAGTTCTTC. Translating gives CASRDWRNEQFF.

As regards this clonotype: A clone one base away is much larger, so this may be a read error. This chain uses TRBV28 with TRBJ1-6; 7 bases map to TRBD1. CDR1 and CDR2 (germline): MDHEN, SYDVKM. The length of the CDR3 is 14 residues. After removal of 7 bases from V and 13 bases from J, the junction contained 13 bases not matched to a gene. In nucleotides, the CDR3 is TGTGCCAGCAACATGGGGACAGCCGGGGCGCCCCTCCACTTT. Translated, it gives CASNMGTAGAPLHF.

CDR3 coding DNA: TGTGCCAGCAGCGAGCGGGAGAAAGAGACCCAGTACTTC. It is translated as CASSEREKETQYF. The chain employs TRBV6-1 and TRBJ2-5; 8 bases map to TRBD2. Trimming at V came to 6 bases and at J to 3 bases, leaving 3 bases not matched to a gene. CDR1 and CDR2 (germline): MNHNS, SASEGT. This CDR3 spans 13 amino acids.

Only a few counts were recorded for this clonotype. J is TRBJ2-7 and V is TRBV18; D unresolved. Germline CDR1 KGHSH, CDR2 LQKENI. The CDR3 has 15 residues. Trimming pared 0 bases from V and 0 bases from J, leaving 9 bases between. The CDR3 DNA sequence: TGTGCCAGCTCACCACCCTCAGCGAGCTCCTACGAGCAGTACTTC. Protein: CASSPPSASSYEQYF.

The genes are TRBV4-3 and TRBJ1-1, with TRBD1 as a possible D gene (5 bases). Trimming cost V 1 base and J 4 bases, with 10 bases left between them. Germline-derived CDR1 and CDR2 are LGHNA and YSLEER. The CDR3 runs to 14 residues. In DNA, the CDR3 is TGCGCCAGCAGCCAAGTACTGGGGGGCACTGAAGCTTTCTTT. Translation gives CASSQVLGGTEAFF.

The sample holds a few counts of this clonotype. The chain is built from TRBV5-1 and TRBJ2-3; 9 bases map to TRBD1. The CDR3 contains 14 residues. V shed 4 bases, J shed 5 bases, and the junction held 5 bases outside the gene matches. Germline-derived CDR1 and CDR2 are SGHRS and YFSETQ. The CDR3 DNA reads as TGCGCCAGCAGCAGGGGACAGGGAGTAGATACGCAGTATTTT. Amino acids: CASSRGQGVDTQYF.